This TCR beta chain originates from a study of blood T cells in healthy people across ages (dated by TCRdb to between 2014 and 2016). Study-wide context: In model experiments, template switching captured roughly one uniquely barcoded TCR beta cDNA molecule for every two T cells. Using the same blood draw, the study looked at two additional independent replicas of 1 million unique cDNA reads for two donors, one aged 18 to 30 and the other aged 80 or older. To avoid experimental bias, donors of different ages were randomly spread across the sequencing lanes. The study measured age-related changes in TCR beta repertoire diversity using deep sequencing normalized with unique cDNA molecular identifiers. The donors were split into four age groups: young (average 16 years), middle-aged (39), aged (more than 55) and long-lived (roughly 77). The paper's findings and limits, for the study overall: Bulk unsorted PBMC profiling prevented conclusive comparison of naive and antigen-experienced compartments. Estimates of total diversity based on one million sequenced T cells were regarded as lower bounds and as underestimates. As age increased, observed TCR beta diversity per million T cells dropped in a roughly linear way, and a significant reduction was already evident by age roughly 40. Compared with the aged group, the long-lived group had more naive CD4+ T cells, fewer expanded clones and increased TCR diversity, suggesting age selection. The percentage of naive T cells measured by flow cytometry correlated strongly with observed TCR beta diversity. The CMV infection status of donors was not known, potentially confounding age-related changes in expanded clonotypes.

From cysteine to phenylalanine, the CDR3 is 11 amino acids long. Only the CDR3 region is kept as DNA, spanning 33 bases read in frame from base 1. V is cut by 7 bases and J by 3 bases, and the space between the germline ends is 6 bases. As encoded in the germline V gene (reference sequence), CDR1 is SEHNR while CDR2 is FQNEAQ. Donors were 40 or so systemically healthy Caucasian individuals from Russia aged roughly 6 to 100 years. Each donor gave 9 to 10 milliliters of peripheral blood, collected into EDTA-treated Vacutainer tubes. Ficoll-Paque density-gradient centrifugation was used to isolate PBMCs, with at least 6 million per sample. Total RNA was extracted from PBMCs with Trizol reagent, with at least 5.5 micrograms obtained per sample. The percentages of naive CD45RAhigh/CD27high T cells were determined by flow cytometry on a PBMC aliquot from every donor. This clonotype has only a few counts. No antigen is known for it. Base qualities are not at hand, and no much larger clone is one base apart.

Library preparation used 5' RACE. Sequencing was performed on an Illumina HiSeq 2500. The second PCR ran for about 7 to 11 cycles and used a J-beta primer mix along with a sample-barcoded 5' primer. A template-switch 5' adaptor carrying 12 random nucleotides introduced a unique molecular identifier onto each TCR beta cDNA molecule. Each sample yielded at least 2.5 million CDR3-containing paired-end reads. All of the RNA was converted into first-strand cDNA using the Mint cDNA synthesis kit, with a TRBC-specific oligonucleotide serving as the primer. Following uracil-DNA glycosylase treatment, a first 18-cycle PCR with universal primers M1SS and BC2_uni_R was performed on all cDNA. In the source study's methods: Each sample was normalized by randomly selecting 1 million high-quality reads, each carrying a distinct molecular identifier. Reads with shared molecular identifiers were discarded instead of being binned into consensus sequences. MiTCR, with a Q25 quality threshold and the strictest error-elimination algorithm, was used for CDR3 identification, clonotype clustering and error correction. A nonparametric unseen species model with Euler transformation was used to estimate lower-bound total TCR beta diversity. TCRdb reprocessed the public reads (quality trimming at Q25 with fastp, clone calling with MiXCR) and kept in-frame beta chains. Each record represents a unique CDR3 protein, reported with the most common genes and DNA among its rows. The authors' filters were not applied to this entry. This sample gives around 790,000 distinct CDR3 sequences in total; around 43% of them show up just once. The ten largest make up under 20% of the sample.

The rearrangement combines TRBV7-9 with TRBJ2-5; the D gene is not confidently resolved. Material for sequencing was blood. The TCR was taken from a man in his sixties in good health. The CDR3 reads as follows: CASNHEETQYF. The DNA reads TGTGCCAGCAACCACGAAGAGACCCAGTACTTC.